The subject of this entry is one TCR beta chain. This sample is drawn from a study of control samples from healthy donors and cancer patients. This table comes from immunoSEQ multiplex PCR, and its TCRdb copy is limited to in-frame clones, with some not included. The sample carries 150,000 to 200,000 clones, around 94% recorded once. This TCR was recovered from a man aged 60-69 years with colorectal cancer. Material: PBMCs.

In DNA form, the CDR3 reads TGCGCCAGCACAGTCGATAGAAATTCACCCCTCCACTTT. Translation: CASTVDRNSPLHF. This chain links TRBV5-1 with TRBJ1-6; D gene unclear. Germline assignment: CDR1 SGHRS and CDR2 YFSETQ. This CDR3 contains 13 residues. V gave up 6 bases and J gave up 7 bases, with 11 bases separating them.